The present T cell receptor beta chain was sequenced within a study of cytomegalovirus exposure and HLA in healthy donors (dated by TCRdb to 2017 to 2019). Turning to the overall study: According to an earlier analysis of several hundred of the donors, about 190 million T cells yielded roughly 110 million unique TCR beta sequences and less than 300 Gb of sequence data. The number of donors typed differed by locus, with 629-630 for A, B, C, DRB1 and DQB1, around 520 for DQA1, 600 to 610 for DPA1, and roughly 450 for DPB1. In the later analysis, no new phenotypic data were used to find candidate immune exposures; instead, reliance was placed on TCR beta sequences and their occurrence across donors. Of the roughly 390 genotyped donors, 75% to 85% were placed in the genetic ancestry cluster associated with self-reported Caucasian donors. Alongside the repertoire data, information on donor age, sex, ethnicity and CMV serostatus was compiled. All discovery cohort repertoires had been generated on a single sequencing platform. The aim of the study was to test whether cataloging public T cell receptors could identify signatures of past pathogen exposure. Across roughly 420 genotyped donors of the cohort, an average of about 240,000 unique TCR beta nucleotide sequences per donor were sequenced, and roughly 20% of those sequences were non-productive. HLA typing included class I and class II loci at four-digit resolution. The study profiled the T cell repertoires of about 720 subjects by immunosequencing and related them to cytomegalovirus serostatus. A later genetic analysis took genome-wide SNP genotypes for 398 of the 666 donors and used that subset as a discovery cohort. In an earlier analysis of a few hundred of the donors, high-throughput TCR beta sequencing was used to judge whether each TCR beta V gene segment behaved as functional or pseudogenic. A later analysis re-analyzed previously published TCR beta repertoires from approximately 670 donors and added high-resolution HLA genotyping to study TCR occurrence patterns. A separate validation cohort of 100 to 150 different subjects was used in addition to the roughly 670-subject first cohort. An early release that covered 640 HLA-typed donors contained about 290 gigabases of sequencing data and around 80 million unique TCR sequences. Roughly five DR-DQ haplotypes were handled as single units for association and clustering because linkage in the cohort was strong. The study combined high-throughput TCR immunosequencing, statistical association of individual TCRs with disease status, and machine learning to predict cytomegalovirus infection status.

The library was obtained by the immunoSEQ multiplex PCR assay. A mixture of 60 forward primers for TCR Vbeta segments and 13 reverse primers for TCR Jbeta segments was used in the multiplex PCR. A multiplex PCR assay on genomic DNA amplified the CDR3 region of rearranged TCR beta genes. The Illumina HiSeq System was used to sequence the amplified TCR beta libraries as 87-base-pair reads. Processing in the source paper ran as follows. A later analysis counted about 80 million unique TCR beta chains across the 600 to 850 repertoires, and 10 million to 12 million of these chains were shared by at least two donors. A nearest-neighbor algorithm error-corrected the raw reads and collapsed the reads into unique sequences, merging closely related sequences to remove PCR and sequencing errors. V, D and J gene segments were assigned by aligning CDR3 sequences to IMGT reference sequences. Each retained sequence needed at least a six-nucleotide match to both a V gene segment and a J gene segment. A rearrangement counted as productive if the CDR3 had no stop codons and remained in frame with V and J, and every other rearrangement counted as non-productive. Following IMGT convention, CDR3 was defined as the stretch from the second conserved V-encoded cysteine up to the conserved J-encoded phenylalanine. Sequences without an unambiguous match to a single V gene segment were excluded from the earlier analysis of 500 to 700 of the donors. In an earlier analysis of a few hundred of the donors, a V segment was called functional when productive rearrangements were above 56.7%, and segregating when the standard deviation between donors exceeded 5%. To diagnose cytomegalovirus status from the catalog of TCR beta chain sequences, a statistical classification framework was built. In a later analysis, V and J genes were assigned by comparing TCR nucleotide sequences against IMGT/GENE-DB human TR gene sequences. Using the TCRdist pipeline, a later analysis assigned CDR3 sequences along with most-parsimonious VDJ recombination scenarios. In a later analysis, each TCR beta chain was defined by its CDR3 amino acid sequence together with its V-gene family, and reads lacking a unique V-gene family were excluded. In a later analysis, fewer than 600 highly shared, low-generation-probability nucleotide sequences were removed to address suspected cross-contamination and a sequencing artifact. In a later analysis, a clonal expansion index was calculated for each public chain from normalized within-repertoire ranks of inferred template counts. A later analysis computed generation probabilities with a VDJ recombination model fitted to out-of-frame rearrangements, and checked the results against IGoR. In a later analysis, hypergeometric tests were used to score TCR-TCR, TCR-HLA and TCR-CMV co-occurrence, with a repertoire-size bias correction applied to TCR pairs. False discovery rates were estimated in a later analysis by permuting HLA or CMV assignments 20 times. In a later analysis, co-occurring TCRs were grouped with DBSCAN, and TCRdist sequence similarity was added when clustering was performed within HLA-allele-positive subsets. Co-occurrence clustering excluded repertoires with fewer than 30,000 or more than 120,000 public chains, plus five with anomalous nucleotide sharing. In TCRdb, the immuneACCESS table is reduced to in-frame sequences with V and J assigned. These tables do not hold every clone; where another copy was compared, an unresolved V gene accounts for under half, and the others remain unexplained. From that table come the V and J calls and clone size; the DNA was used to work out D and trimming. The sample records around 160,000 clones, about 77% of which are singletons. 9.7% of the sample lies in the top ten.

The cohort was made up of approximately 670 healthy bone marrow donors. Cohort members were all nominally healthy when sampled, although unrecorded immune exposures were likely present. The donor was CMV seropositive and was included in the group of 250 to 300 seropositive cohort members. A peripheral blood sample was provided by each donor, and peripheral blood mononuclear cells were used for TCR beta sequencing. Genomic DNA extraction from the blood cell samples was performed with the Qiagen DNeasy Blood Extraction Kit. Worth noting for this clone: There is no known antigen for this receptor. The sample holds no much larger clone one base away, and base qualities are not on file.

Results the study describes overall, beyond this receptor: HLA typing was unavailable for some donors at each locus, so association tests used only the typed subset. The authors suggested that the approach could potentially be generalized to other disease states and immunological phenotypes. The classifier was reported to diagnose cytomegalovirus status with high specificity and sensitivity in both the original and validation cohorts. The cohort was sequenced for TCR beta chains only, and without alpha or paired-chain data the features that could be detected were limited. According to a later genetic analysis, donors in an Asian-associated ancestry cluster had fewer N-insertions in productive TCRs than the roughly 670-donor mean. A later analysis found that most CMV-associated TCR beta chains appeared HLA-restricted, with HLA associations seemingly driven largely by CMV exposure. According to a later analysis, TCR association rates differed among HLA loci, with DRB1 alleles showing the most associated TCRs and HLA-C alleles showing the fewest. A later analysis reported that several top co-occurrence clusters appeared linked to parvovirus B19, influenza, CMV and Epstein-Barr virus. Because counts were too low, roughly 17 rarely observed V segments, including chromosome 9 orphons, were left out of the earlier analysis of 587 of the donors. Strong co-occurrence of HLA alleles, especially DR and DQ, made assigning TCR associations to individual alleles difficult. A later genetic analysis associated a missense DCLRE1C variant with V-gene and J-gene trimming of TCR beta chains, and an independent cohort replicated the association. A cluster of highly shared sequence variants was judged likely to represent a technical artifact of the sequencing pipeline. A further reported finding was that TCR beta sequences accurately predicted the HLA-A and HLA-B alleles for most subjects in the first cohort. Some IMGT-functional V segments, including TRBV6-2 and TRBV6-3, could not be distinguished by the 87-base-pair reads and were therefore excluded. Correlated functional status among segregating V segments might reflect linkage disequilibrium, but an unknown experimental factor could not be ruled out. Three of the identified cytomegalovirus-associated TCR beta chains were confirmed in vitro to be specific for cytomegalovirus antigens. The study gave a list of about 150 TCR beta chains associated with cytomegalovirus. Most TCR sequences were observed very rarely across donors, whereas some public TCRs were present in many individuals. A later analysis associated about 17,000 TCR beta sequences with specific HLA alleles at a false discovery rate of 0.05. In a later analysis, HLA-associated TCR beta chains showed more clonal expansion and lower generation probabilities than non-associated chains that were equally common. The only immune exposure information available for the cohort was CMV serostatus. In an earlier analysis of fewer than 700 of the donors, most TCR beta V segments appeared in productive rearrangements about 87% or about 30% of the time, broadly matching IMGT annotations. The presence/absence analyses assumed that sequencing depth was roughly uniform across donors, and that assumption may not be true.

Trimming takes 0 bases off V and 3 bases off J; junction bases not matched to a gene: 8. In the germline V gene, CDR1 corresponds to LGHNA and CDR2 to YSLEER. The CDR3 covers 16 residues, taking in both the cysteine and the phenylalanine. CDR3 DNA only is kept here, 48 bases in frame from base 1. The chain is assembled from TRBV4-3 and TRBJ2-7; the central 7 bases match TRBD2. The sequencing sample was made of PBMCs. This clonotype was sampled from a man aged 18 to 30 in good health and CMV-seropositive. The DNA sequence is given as TGCGCCAGCAGCCAAGATTGGGGCGGGAGTCTCTACGAGCAGTACTTC. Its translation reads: CASSQDWGGSLYEQYF.